This T cell receptor beta chain was recovered during a study of T cell responses to AZD1222 COVID-19 vaccine. With respect to this clone: Antigen unknown.

Profiled with immunoSEQ multiplex PCR; TCRdb holds only in-frame clones, not every one. The data show about 140,000 clones, 80% to 90% seen once. The CDR3 totals 14 residues. The ends were cut back, 8 bases at V and 3 bases at J, with 16 bases in the middle. Germline V gives CDR1 SNHLY, CDR2 FYNNEI. General study findings and limits: Reports say nearly half of spike-specific TCRs go after unmutated variant regions. Receipt of two AZD1222 doses was followed by a rise in Spike-specific TCR breadth and depth.

The specimen was peripheral blood, collected on day 0 of AZD1222 vaccination. This TCR derives from an adult in good health. This chain connects TRBV2 to TRBJ1-2, with D perhaps matching TRBD1 (6 bases). The CDR3 spells CASPRGRLDYGYTF. The DNA of the CDR3 is TGTGCCAGCCCCAGGGGCAGGCTGGACTATGGCTACACCTTC. The full variable domain, with the rest looked up from reference TRBV2 and TRBJ1-2, is EPEVTQTPSHQVTQMGQEVILRCVPISNHLYFYWYRQILGQKVEFLVSFYNNEISEKSEIFDDQFSVERPDGSNFTLKIRSTKLEDSAMYFCASPRGRLDYGYTFGSGTRLTVV.